This entry lists 2 T cell receptor beta chains sequenced from one sample in a study of T cells after yellow fever vaccination. TCRdb reprocessed the 5' RACE reads via MiXCR and lists one record per CDR3 protein. The sample carries a few hundred thousand distinct CDR3 sequences, about a sixth recorded once. Material: PBMCs, obtained 5 to 6 days after the first yellow fever vaccination. The receptors shown here come from a man aged 18 to 30 who received the YFV17D yellow fever vaccine.

This clonotype occurred many times. The chain couples TRBV6-2 or TRBV6-3 to TRBJ2-5; 12 positions agree with TRBD2. CDR3 size: 16 residues. The germline V gene has CDR1 MNHEY and CDR2 SVGEGT. Losses at the gene ends were 5 bases for V and 0 bases for J; bases not matched to a gene: 4. CDR3 nucleotide sequence: TGTGCCAGCAGTCATCGACTAGCGGGGGACCAAGAGACCCAGTACTTC. Protein: CASSHRLAGDQETQYF.

The chain carries TRBV14 and TRBJ2-5; the D call may be TRBD1 or TRBD2 (5 bases each). The ends were cut back, 2 bases at V and 5 bases at J, with 15 bases in the middle. The CDR3 consists of 15 residues. Germline V gene lookup returns CDR1 SGHDN and CDR2 FVKESK. CDR3 coding DNA: TGTGCCAGCAGCCAACGGGGCCTGGCTCGGGAGACCCAGTACTTC. Its protein is CASSQRGLARETQYF.